A single sample gave rise to the 2 T cell receptor beta chains below, sequenced in a study of T cell repertoires in cytomegalovirus infection. TCRdb re-analysed the reads in MiXCR, keeping a single row per CDR3 protein. The sample consists of hundreds of thousands of distinct CDR3 sequences, roughly 36% of them appearing once. Specimen: PBMCs. The receptor source for this set is a human donor in good health (CMV status not recorded). Some clones in this sample may be carry-over from other donors' samples.

The genes are TRBV7-9 and TRBJ2-4; D is possibly TRBD2 (6 bases). The CDR3 contains 15 residues. V lost 6 bases and J lost 1, with 13 bases in between. CDR1 and CDR2 (germline): SEHNR, FQNEAQ (reference sequence). As DNA, the CDR3 is TGTGCCAGCAGTGACGGAGGGTTGGCCAAAAACATTCAGTACTTC. It codes for CASSDGGLAKNIQYF.

V usage is TRBV20-1 and J usage is TRBJ2-3; a weak D match, TRBD2 (6 bases). The CDR3 loop spans 15 amino acids. V shed 6 bases and J shed 0 bases, with 16 bases lying between them. Looked up from germline, CDR1 is DFQATT and CDR2 is SNEGSKA (reference sequence). Here the CDR3 reads CSAQTPRGSTDTQYF. In DNA form, the CDR3 reads TGCAGTGCACAAACCCCCCGGGGGAGCACAGATACGCAGTATTTT.